Following are 10 T cell receptor beta chains from one sample sequenced in a study of CD8 T cells in ankylosing spondylitis (dated by TCRdb to about 2017). The library was made by 5' RACE. Sequencing used an Illumina HiSeq 2500. TCRdb passed the public sequencing reads through fastp at Q25 and MiXCR, retaining productive beta sequences. Entries that share a CDR3 protein sequence are merged under the most common genes and DNA. The sample has some 120,000 distinct CDR3 sequences on record, 12% to 15% of them singletons. Almost 3% of the sample comes from the top ten. Material: blood, either unsorted or a sorted T cell fraction (not recorded which). These receptors were obtained from a female donor with ankylosing spondylitis or in good health (not recorded which).

The chain recombines TRBV20-1 with TRBJ2-2; TRBD2 agrees at 10 bases. The germline V gene has CDR1 DFQATT and CDR2 SNEGSKA (reference sequence). Trimming took 1 base from V and 0 from J; bases not matched to a gene: 2. The length of the CDR3 is 16 residues. CDR3 region: CSARGLAGANTGELFF. DNA for the CDR3: TGCAGTGCTAGAGGACTAGCGGGCGCGAACACCGGGGAGCTGTTTTTT.

This clonotype was seen ten or more times. CDR3 coding DNA: TGTGCCAGCTCACCGACGGGCAATGAGCAGTTCTTC. Protein product: CASSPTGNEQFF. The V gene is TRBV18, the J gene TRBJ2-1; D ambiguous. This CDR3 is 12 amino acids long. The V gene's germline CDR1 is KGHSH and CDR2 LQKENI. Trimming left V 3 bases short and J 6 bases short, with 6 bases between.

This clonotype was picked up a small number of times. This chain connects TRBV27 to TRBJ2-7; 9 bases align to TRBD1. The CDR3 covers 14 residues. V lost 1 base, J lost 2 bases, and 0 bases stayed unmatched. The germline V gene encodes CDR1 MNHEY and CDR2 SMNVEV (reference sequence). The CDR3 region has the DNA TGTGCCAGCAGTTTATGGGACAGGGCCTACGAGCAGTACTTC. Encoded protein: CASSLWDRAYEQYF.

This clonotype was detected many times. This chain uses TRBV7-6 with TRBJ2-2; the D call may be TRBD1 or TRBD2 (5 bases each). The CDR3 is 18 residues long. With 3 bases removed from V and 1 base from J, the gap between germline ends came to 18 bases. The germline V gene encodes CDR1 SGHVS and CDR2 FNYEAQ. CDR3 sequence reads: CASSLMPPGRMNTGELFF. The CDR3 DNA follows: TGTGCCAGCAGCTTGATGCCGCCGGGACGGATGAACACCGGGGAGCTGTTTTTT.

This clonotype has only a few counts. The chain recombines TRBV27 with TRBJ1-2; TRBD1 aligns across 9 bases. This CDR3 spans 13 amino acids. CDR1 MNHEY and CDR2 SMNVEV come from the germline V gene (reference sequence). V shed 5 bases and J 7 bases; nucleotides not matched to a gene: 5. This CDR3 is CASSADRGIGYTF. The CDR3 DNA reads TGTGCCAGCAGTGCAGACAGGGGGATTGGCTACACCTTC.

The gene calls are TRBV29-1 and TRBJ2-6; D not certain. The CDR3 is made up of 12 amino acids. CDR1 SQVTM and CDR2 ANQGSEA come from the germline V gene. Trimming pared 4 bases from V and 4 bases from J, leaving 5 bases between. The chain's CDR3 is CSVVEGANVLTF. Written as DNA, the CDR3 is TGCAGCGTTGTCGAAGGGGCCAACGTCCTGACTTTC.

This clonotype was detected many times. The rearrangement uses TRBV20-1 and TRBJ2-3; TRBD2 aligns across 10 bases. This CDR3 is 15 amino acids long. The germline gives CDR1 DFQATT, CDR2 SNEGSKA (reference sequence). V dropped 1 base and J dropped 4; count of bases not matched to a gene: 5. DNA for the CDR3: TGCAGTGCTAGAGGAGCGGGAGGGCCATCAGATACGCAGTATTTT. It encodes CSARGAGGPSDTQYF.

The chain links TRBV20-1 to TRBJ2-3, with D maybe TRBD2 (5 bases). V lost 1 base and J lost 0, with 14 bases in between. Germline CDR1 and CDR2: DFQATT and SNEGSKA (reference sequence). The CDR3 has 16 amino acids. The CDR3 reads CSARVTPERSTDTQYF. The CDR3 DNA follows: TGCAGTGCTAGAGTCACTCCGGAGCGGAGCACAGATACGCAGTATTTT.

This clonotype has ten or more counts. The chain links TRBV6-5 to TRBJ2-2; 8 positions match TRBD1. V trimming: 0 bases; J trimming: 4 bases; junction bases outside the gene matches: 7. This CDR3 spans 17 amino acids. Looked up from germline, CDR1 is MNHEY and CDR2 is SVGAGI. CDR3 coding DNA: TGTGCCAGCAGTTACTCTGGTCAGGGGGCTTCCACCGGGGAGCTGTTTTTT. Encoded protein: CASSYSGQGASTGELFF.

This clonotype occurred many times. The chain carries TRBV20-1 and TRBJ2-5; perhaps TRBD2 as D (5 bases). CDR1 is DFQATT and CDR2 is SNEGSKA in the germline V gene (reference sequence). The V end was cut by 4 bases, the J end by 2 bases, with 8 bases between. The CDR3 sequence is 12 residues long. The CDR3 coding sequence is TGCAGTGCTACCGGGGATCAAGAGACCCAGTACTTC. Its protein product is CSATGDQETQYF.